A single sample gave rise to the 17 T cell receptor beta chains below, sequenced in a study of blood T cell repertoires in COVID-19. Measured with immunoSEQ multiplex PCR; TCRdb has only the in-frame clones, and not every one. The sample includes approximately 150,000 clones, around 90% of them seen just once. Sequenced: PBMCs or T cells enriched from blood (not recorded which). Source of these receptors: a middle-aged woman who had been exposed to COVID-19.

This clone was seen a few times. The chain couples TRBV28 to TRBJ2-1; TRBD2 matches at 7 bases. Trimming cost V 2 bases and J 5 bases; bases outside gene matches: 6. The CDR3 sequence is 15 residues long. Per the germline V gene, CDR1 is MDHEN and CDR2 is SYDVKM. Here the CDR3 reads CASSLAASGHNEQFF. CDR3 coding DNA: TGTGCCAGCAGTTTAGCAGCTAGCGGACACAATGAGCAGTTCTTC.

The chain combines TRBV15 with TRBJ1-1; D may be TRBD1 (5 bases). The CDR3 contains 15 residues. Germline CDR1 and CDR2: LNHNV and YYDKDF (reference sequence). Trimming removed 0 bases from V and 4 bases from J, with 12 bases in between. The CDR3, as DNA: TGTGCCACCAGCAGAGATCACGGGGGGAGCACTGAAGCTTTCTTT. This codes for CATSRDHGGSTEAFF.

In its sample, this clone was seen once. The chain uses TRBV19 and TRBJ1-3; unclear D gene. There are 15 residues in the CDR3. Germline V gene sequence: CDR1 LNHDA, CDR2 SQIVND (reference sequence). V was pared by 7 bases and J by 4 bases, with 17 bases between. CDR3 protein: CASTPFVVAGNTIYF. For the CDR3, the DNA is TGTGCCAGTACCCCGTTTGTGGTAGCCGGAAACACCATATATTTT.

The V call is TRBV5-1, the J call TRBJ1-2, with 8 positions matching TRBD1. Trimming cost V 3 bases and J 1 base; bases outside gene matches: 8. In germline, CDR1 is SGHRS, CDR2 YFSETQ. CDR3 length: 16 residues. The DNA of the CDR3 is TGCGCCAGCAGCTCCACAGGGGGTAATGATAACTATGGCTACACCTTC. Encoded protein: CASSSTGGNDNYGYTF.

In its sample, this clone was seen once. This rearrangement joins TRBV4-1 to TRBJ2-3, with D possibly TRBD2 on 6 matching bases. Between the trimmed V and J ends, which lost 1 base and 2 bases, there was a span of 13 bases. The CDR3 is made up of 16 amino acids. CDR1 and CDR2 from the germline V gene are MGHRA and YSYEKL. CDR3 protein: CASSQVSGRSTDTQYF. In nucleotides, the CDR3 is TGCGCCAGCAGCCAAGTGAGCGGGCGATCCACAGATACGCAGTATTTT.

The rearrangement joins TRBV19 to TRBJ2-7; D is possibly TRBD2 (5 bases). The CDR3 runs to 14 residues. V dropped 5 bases and J dropped 3 bases, with 14 bases sitting between them. Germline V CDR1 and CDR2: LNHDA, SQIVND (reference sequence). The CDR3 here is CASSAYGEIYEQYF. CDR3 in DNA: TGTGCCAGTAGTGCCTATGGGGAGATCTACGAGCAGTACTTC. Looking up the rest from reference TRBV19 and TRBJ2-7 gives the full variable domain: DGGITQSPKYLFRKEGQNVTLSCEQNLNHDAMYWYRQDPGQGLRLIYYSQIVNDFQKGDIAEGYSVSREKKESFPLTVTSAQKNPTAFYLCASSAYGEIYEQYFGPGTRLTVT.

The rearrangement links TRBV6-1 to TRBJ1-4; 9 positions match TRBD1. The ends lost 3 bases at V and 4 bases at J; junction bases unmatched: 3. The germline V gene encodes CDR1 MNHNS and CDR2 SASEGT. The CDR3 consists of 15 residues. The CDR3 bases are TGTGCCAGCAGTGACGGGACAGGGCGTAATGAAAAACTGTTTTTT. This codes for CASSDGTGRNEKLFF.

The chain has TRBV28 and TRBJ1-4; no clear D. The V gene's germline CDR1 is MDHEN and CDR2 SYDVKM. The V and J ends lost 6 bases and 10 bases respectively, with 15 bases between them. CDR3 length: 13 residues. The CDR3 DNA reads as TGTGCCAGCAGATATACCGAGGGTGGAAAACTGTTTTTT. Its translation: CASRYTEGGKLFF. Full variable domain (missing parts from reference TRBV28 and TRBJ1-4): DVKVTQSSRYLVKRTGEKVFLECVQDMDHENMFWYRQDPGLGLRLIYFSYDVKMKEKGDIPEGYSVSREKKERFSLILESASTNQTSMYLCASRYTEGGKLFFGSGTQLSVL.

The chain has TRBV3-1 (or the pseudogene TRBV3-2) and TRBJ2-5, with 8 bases fitting TRBD2. CDR1 is LGHDT, CDR2 YNNKEL, per germline (reference sequence). Trimming cost V 2 bases and J 5 bases; bases outside gene matches: 10. The CDR3 has 16 residues. CDR3 DNA sequence: TGTGCCAGCAGCCAACCTACCGGGACTAGACACGAGACCCAGTACTTC. Protein sequence: CASSQPTGTRHETQYF.

This clone was detected only once. This chain connects TRBV4-3 to TRBJ1-3; no firm D call. The CDR3 is 17 residues long. V was pared by 1 base and J by 0 bases, with 13 bases between. Germline V lookup: CDR1 LGHNA, CDR2 YSLEER. CDR3 in amino acids: CASSQAAAARSGNTIYF. The CDR3 nucleotides read TGCGCCAGCAGCCAAGCCGCAGCGGCCCGCTCTGGAAACACCATATATTTT.

Points on this clone: The missing conserved phenylalanine or tryptophan at the end of this CDR3 makes a read error likely. The DNA is omitted, as the CDR3 cannot be located on it reliably, and the CDR3 follows TCRdb's listing. The chain couples TRBV12-5 to TRBJ1-2. The CDR3 extends over 13 residues, inclusive of both ends. The germline CDR1 and CDR2 sequences are LGHNT and FRNRAP. CDR3 residues: CASGLGIGILPFL.

This clone was seen a handful of times. The rearrangement uses TRBV11-2 and TRBJ1-1, with D maybe TRBD1 (5 bases). The CDR3 loop spans 13 amino acids. Between the trimmed V and J ends, which lost 5 bases and 5 bases, there was a span of 12 bases. CDR1 and CDR2 from the germline V gene are SGHAT and FQNNGV. This chain's CDR3 is CASSPLRGTEAFF. Written as DNA, the CDR3 is TGTGCCAGCAGCCCCTTACGGGGGACTGAAGCTTTCTTT.

This clone was counted many times. The chain is built from TRBV21-1 and TRBJ2-1; the table's TRBD2 call for D was not verified on the DNA. TRBV21-1 is designated a pseudogene. This CDR3 has 18 residues. The DNA of the CDR3 is TGTGCCAGCAACCACCTAGCGGGGGAGTTAGTCTCCTACAATGAGCAGTTCTTC. This translates into CASNHLAGELVSYNEQFF.

CDR3 region: CASSSRTRLAGHEQYF. CDR3 DNA sequence: TGTGCCAGCAGTTCCAGGACCCGACTAGCGGGTCACGAGCAGTACTTC. J is TRBJ2-7 and V is TRBV6-2 or TRBV6-3; 10 nucleotides line up with TRBD2. The CDR3 consists of 16 residues. V shed 4 bases, J shed 5 bases, and the junction held 11 bases outside the gene matches. Germline CDR1 is MNHEY and CDR2 is SVGEGT.

The rearrangement links TRBV9 to TRBJ2-7; D might be TRBD1 (6 bases). The length of the CDR3 is 14 residues. Germline V gene data show CDR1 as SGDLS and CDR2 as YYNGEE. V was cut by 4 bases and J by 4 bases, with 15 bases left in between. The CDR3: CASSPRDIYYEQYF. The CDR3 nucleotides read TGTGCCAGCAGCCCACGGGACATCTATTACGAGCAGTACTTC.

CDR3 nucleotides: TGTGCCAGCAGTTTACTAACTAGCGGGAGGGTCGATACGCAGTATTTT. Amino acids: CASSLLTSGRVDTQYF. The chain is built from TRBV28 and TRBJ2-3; 13 bases match TRBD2. CDR1 is MDHEN, CDR2 SYDVKM, per germline. J gave up 6 bases and V 2 bases, and 5 bases lay outside the gene matches. CDR3 size: 16 residues.

The genes are TRBV2 and TRBJ1-2; no clear D gene. CDR1 is SNHLY and CDR2 is FYNNEI in the germline V gene. This CDR3 is built from 13 residues. The V and J ends lost 4 bases and 4 bases respectively, with 10 bases between them. The CDR3 region is CASSGNLFYGYTF. CDR3 DNA: TGTGCCAGCAGTGGTAATCTTTTCTATGGCTACACCTTC.